This T cell receptor beta chain came from a study of cytomegalovirus exposure and HLA in healthy donors. Germline CDR1 is MGHRA and CDR2 is YSYEKL. The CDR3 spans 17 residues. V shed 3 bases and J shed 0 bases, with 15 bases lying between them. Researchers ran the PCR with 60 Vbeta and 13 Jbeta primers. Per the authors' pipeline: An analysis that came later counted roughly 80 million unique TCR beta chains, roughly 11 million shared. Produced via immunoSEQ multiplex PCR; TCRdb's table is partial and in-frame only. V and J calls and clone size are copied from that table; D and trimming were computed from the DNA. The sample consists of 100,000 or so clones, roughly 83% of them appearing once.

This sequence was found in a female donor in good health and CMV-seropositive. The source material was PBMCs. The J gene is TRBJ2-1, the V gene TRBV4-1, with D possibly matching TRBD2 (5 bases). The CDR3 nucleotides read TGCGCCAGCAGCCAGGCGGGCCCGACGAGCTCCTACAATGAGCAGTTCTTC. It codes for CASSQAGPTSSYNEQFF.